The 10 T cell receptor beta chains listed next were all sequenced from one sample in a study of CD8+ T cells in alopecia areata (dated by TCRdb to 2017 to 2018). Library creation used the immunoSEQ multiplex PCR assay. RNA was extracted from all samples and reverse transcribed into cDNA as template for TCR sequencing. TCRdb limited this immuneACCESS table to in-frame rearrangements with V and J called. A share of clones is missing; checked studies link under half to unresolved V genes, and the rest is unexplained. The sample table records 150,000 to 200,000 clones; 65% of these occur just once. In total, the top ten clones hold around 0.91% of the sample. This specimen's time point label, per the study, means: 4 weeks on oral tofacitinib. The treatment or condition label corresponds to: oral pan-JAK inhibitor, 5-10 mg twice daily. Sequencing used CD4+ T cells sorted from blood, obtained at week 4, from a patient treated with tofacitinib. These receptors came from a human donor with alopecia areata.

CDR3 sequence: CASSPGQGVSYNSPLHF. The CDR3 DNA reads as TGTGCCAGTAGTCCTGGACAGGGGGTGTCCTATAATTCACCCCTCCACTTT. This chain uses TRBV19 with TRBJ1-6, with 10 bases that match TRBD1. J was trimmed by 1 base and V by 5 bases; bases with no gene match: 5. In germline, CDR1 is LNHDA, CDR2 SQIVND (reference sequence). The CDR3 length is 17 residues. Variable domain in full (rest from reference TRBV19 and TRBJ1-6): DGGITQSPKYLFRKEGQNVTLSCEQNLNHDAMYWYRQDPGQGLRLIYYSQIVNDFQKGDIAEGYSVSREKKESFPLTVTSAQKNPTAFYLCASSPGQGVSYNSPLHFGNGTRLTVT.

This clone was counted between two and nine times. The V call is TRBV10-3, the J call TRBJ2-3; maybe TRBD2 (5 bases). The ends were cut back, 10 bases at V and 0 bases at J, with 20 bases in the middle. This CDR3 spans 16 amino acids. The germline V gene has CDR1 ENHRY and CDR2 SYGVKD. The CDR3 loop is CATRSAHGDSTDTQYF. The CDR3 DNA reads TGTGCCACACGCTCGGCACACGGGGATAGCACAGATACGCAGTATTTT.

The rearrangement uses TRBV10-3 and TRBJ2-5; a weak D match, TRBD1 (6 bases). This CDR3 has 13 amino acids. Trimming left V 3 bases short and J 5 bases short, with 10 bases between. Germline V CDR1 and CDR2: ENHRY, SYGVKD. This chain's CDR3 is CAISDRTVETQYF. CDR3 bases: TGTGCCATCAGTGACCGGACAGTGGAGACCCAGTACTTC.

The rearrangement uses TRBV6-5 and TRBJ1-6, with D tentatively TRBD1 (5 bases). This CDR3 is built from 14 residues. The V gene lost 6 bases and the J gene lost 7 bases, with 13 bases spanning the gap. CDR1 and CDR2 from the germline V gene are MNHEY and SVGAGI. The CDR3 bases are TGTGCCAGCAGGCTAGGGACGGAAAATTCACCCCTCCACTTT. This gives the protein CASRLGTENSPLHF.

This clone was observed a handful of times. The chain has TRBV14 and TRBJ2-3; D perhaps matches TRBD1 (5 bases). V was pared by 0 bases and J by 8 bases, with 9 bases between. The CDR3 has 13 residues. Germline loops: CDR1 SGHDN, CDR2 FVKESK. The CDR3 nucleotides are TGTGCCAGCAGCCAAGAACCAGGGCTTACGCAGTATTTT. Amino acids: CASSQEPGLTQYF.

This sequence joins TRBV30 and TRBJ1-2; possible D gene TRBD1, 5 bases. CDR3 length: 16 residues. Germline-derived CDR1 and CDR2 are GTSNPN and SVGIG (reference sequence). Trimming took 1 base from V and 0 from J, leaving 15 bases between them. CDR3 nucleotides: TGTGCCTGGAGTGCAGCACCAGGGTACTCTAACTATGGCTACACCTTC. It encodes CAWSAAPGYSNYGYTF.

The J gene is TRBJ2-2, the V gene TRBV2; 10 bases are shared with TRBD1. This CDR3 is 15 amino acids long. V dropped 6 bases and J dropped 5; count of bases not matched to a gene: 6. From germline, CDR1 is SNHLY and CDR2 FYNNEI. The CDR3 DNA is TGTGCCAGCAGCGCGGACAGGGGGTGGACCGGGGAGCTGTTTTTT. Translating it yields CASSADRGWTGELFF.

The chain combines TRBV5-1 with TRBJ2-5; the D gene could be TRBD1 or TRBD2 (6 bases each). The germline V and J ends were trimmed by 7 bases and 1 base, with 14 bases remaining between them. Looked up from germline, CDR1 is SGHRS and CDR2 is YFSETQ. The CDR3 spans 14 residues. The DNA of the CDR3 is TGCGCCAGCGTCGGGGGCCCGCCCCAAGAGACCCAGTACTTC. Translation gives CASVGGPPQETQYF.

The chain employs TRBV6-5 and TRBJ2-1; D might be TRBD2 (6 bases). CDR1 MNHEY and CDR2 SVGAGI come from the germline V gene. Trimming removed 4 bases from V and 4 bases from J, with 14 bases in between. The CDR3 has 15 amino acids. CDR3 DNA: TGTGCCAGCAGTTCCACCCCGGGACTGTACAATGAGCAGTTCTTC. Amino acid sequence: CASSSTPGLYNEQFF.

Points on this clone: Mismatch with germline at one junction end may stem from a read error. The gene calls are TRBV9 and TRBJ2-7, with D perhaps being TRBD1 or TRBD2 (6 bases each). Germline CDR1 is SGDLS and CDR2 is YYNGEE. This CDR3 is 14 amino acids long. CDR3 sequence (DNA): TGTGCCAGCAGCGTAGGTCCGGGGGCCTATGAGCAGTACTTC. Translating it yields CASSVGPGAYEQYF.